Shown below are 30 T cell receptor beta chains from a single sample sequenced in a study of CD8 T cells in ankylosing spondylitis. One entry per CDR3 protein, called by TCRdb with MiXCR from the 5' RACE reads. Seen here are more than 300,000 distinct CDR3 sequences, more than 9% observed once, and the top ten hold about 10%. What was sequenced was blood, either unsorted or a sorted T cell fraction (not recorded which). The receptors derive from a female donor with ankylosing spondylitis or in good health (not recorded which).

At least ten counts were recorded for this clonotype. The chain couples TRBV9 to TRBJ2-4; weak D call: TRBD2 (5 bases). The CDR3 consists of 13 residues. Germline CDR1 SGDLS, CDR2 YYNGEE. V lost 3 bases and J 3 bases, leaving 7 bases between the germline ends. CDR3 protein: CASSDGNKNIQYF. CDR3 in DNA: TGTGCCAGCAGCGACGGGAACAAAAACATTCAGTACTTC. Full variable domain (rest looked up from reference TRBV9 and TRBJ2-4): DSGVTQTPKHLITATGQRVTLRCSPRSGDLSVYWYQQSLDQGLQFLIQYYNGEERAKGNILERFSAQQFPDLHSELNLSSLELGDSALYFCASSDGNKNIQYFGAGTRLSVL.

Comment on this clonotype: A far larger clone is a single base away, which makes a read error likely. The CDR3: CASSQEEGELFF. CDR3 DNA: TGCGCCAGCAGCCAAGAAGAGGGGGAGCTGTTTTTT. The V gene is TRBV4-1, the J gene TRBJ2-2; D unclear. The CDR3 sequence is 12 residues long. The V gene's germline CDR1 is MGHRA and CDR2 YSYEKL. V was pared by 0 bases and J by 8 bases, with 4 bases between.

In its sample, this clonotype ranks as medium-sized (0.01 to 0.1%). V usage is TRBV20-1 and J usage is TRBJ2-5, with a tentative D call TRBD2 (6 bases). The CDR3 length is 12 residues. Trimming removed 2 bases at V and 4 bases at J, with 8 bases between. Germline V CDR1 and CDR2: DFQATT, SNEGSKA (reference sequence). The CDR3 DNA reads TGCAGTGCTAGAAGACTAGTAGAGACCCAGTACTTC. Protein sequence: CSARRLVETQYF.

This clonotype was observed a handful of times. CDR3 DNA: TGTGCCAGTGCGACAGGGGTGGATGGCTACACCTTC. Its translation: CASATGVDGYTF. The V call is TRBV2, the J call TRBJ1-2, with TRBD1 identical over 8 bases. The CDR3 length is 12 residues. CDR1 is SNHLY and CDR2 is FYNNEI in the germline V gene. Trimming at V came to 9 bases and at J to 6 bases, leaving 6 bases not matched to a gene.

The chain couples TRBV5-1 to TRBJ2-5; possible D gene TRBD2, 7 bases. The CDR3 has 14 residues. Trimming stripped 5 bases from V and 2 bases from J, with 13 bases between. Germline CDR1 reads SGHRS; CDR2 reads YFSETQ. The CDR3 spells CASSGGAAQETQYF. The CDR3 nucleotides read TGCGCCAGCAGTGGGGGGGCGGCTCAAGAGACCCAGTACTTC.

This clonotype was counted between two and nine times. V is TRBV28 and J is TRBJ1-2; no definite D call. Germline lookup yields CDR1 MDHEN and CDR2 SYDVKM. There are 15 residues in the CDR3. V lost 2 bases and J 2 bases, leaving 12 bases between the germline ends. The CDR3 nucleotides are TGTGCCAGCAGTTTAGGAAATGACGGAAACTATGGCTACACCTTC. Translation: CASSLGNDGNYGYTF.

A few counts support this clonotype. The chain links TRBV5-1 to TRBJ1-2; perhaps TRBD1 as D (5 bases). The CDR3 spans 13 residues. The V end was cut by 3 bases, the J end by 7 bases, with 13 bases between. Germline values: CDR1 SGHRS, CDR2 YFSETQ. CDR3: CASSSGHQGGYTF. DNA of the CDR3: TGCGCCAGCAGCTCCGGGCATCAGGGTGGCTACACCTTC. The full variable domain, with the rest looked up from reference TRBV5-1 and TRBJ1-2, is KAGVTQTPRYLIKTRGQQVTLSCSPISGHRSVSWYQQTPGQGLQFLFEYFSETQRNKGNFPGRFSGRQFSNSRSEMNVSTLELGDSALYLCASSSGHQGGYTFGSGTRLTVV.

This clonotype has only a few counts. The rearrangement uses TRBV25-1 and TRBJ2-1, with D hard to call. The CDR3 runs 14 residues. V lost 0 bases to trimming and J lost 6 bases, with 9 bases between them. CDR1 and CDR2 from the germline V gene are MGHDK and SYGVNS. CDR3 protein: CASSEYAEVNEQFF. The CDR3 region has the DNA TGTGCCAGCAGTGAATATGCAGAAGTCAATGAGCAGTTCTTC.

In its sample, this clonotype was seen many times. The chain has TRBV9 and TRBJ1-2; 8 nucleotides line up with TRBD1. Germline values: CDR1 SGDLS, CDR2 YYNGEE. The length of the CDR3 is 16 residues. The ends lost 6 bases at V and 4 bases at J; junction bases unmatched: 14. The CDR3: CASTRSQDRAVYGYTF. In DNA, the CDR3 is TGTGCCAGCACCCGGTCCCAGGACAGGGCTGTCTATGGCTACACCTTC. The full variable domain, in which reference TRBV9 and TRBJ1-2 provide the parts outside the CDR3, is DSGVTQTPKHLITATGQRVTLRCSPRSGDLSVYWYQQSLDQGLQFLIQYYNGEERAKGNILERFSAQQFPDLHSELNLSSLELGDSALYFCASTRSQDRAVYGYTFGSGTRLTVV.

This clonotype was found many times. This chain connects TRBV30 to TRBJ2-7, with D perhaps TRBD2 (5 bases). Germline V gene data show CDR1 as GTSNPN and CDR2 as SVGIG (reference sequence). The length of the CDR3 is 14 residues. The V end was cut by 0 bases, the J end by 2 bases, with 11 bases between. CDR3 loop: CAWSVRDSAYEQYF. CDR3 DNA: TGTGCCTGGAGTGTAAGAGATAGCGCCTACGAGCAGTACTTC.

This clonotype was seen just once. One base away lies a much larger clone, so this may be a sequencing read error. The V and J genes are TRBV28 and TRBJ2-7; 11 positions match TRBD2. Germline CDR1 and CDR2: MDHEN and SYDVKM. This CDR3 region has 14 residues. CDR3 bases: TGTGGCAGCCTCACTAGCGGGAGTTCCTACGAGCAGTACTTC. Its translation: CGSLTSGSSYEQYF.

This clonotype has just a few counts. V usage is TRBV27 and J usage is TRBJ2-1, with D possibly being TRBD2 (5 bases). CDR3 size: 19 residues. CDR1 and CDR2 from the germline V gene are MNHEY and SMNVEV (reference sequence). V was clipped by 3 bases and J by 6 bases, with 27 bases between them. CDR3 loop: CASSFRVVLASQPSNEQFF. CDR3 DNA: TGTGCCAGCAGTTTTCGGGTGGTCCTAGCCTCGCAACCCAGCAATGAGCAGTTCTTC.

About this clonotype: It may be a read error: a sequence one base away is much more abundant. The J gene is TRBJ2-1, the V gene TRBV7-6; 10 bases agree with TRBD2. Germline lookup yields CDR1 SGHVS and CDR2 FNYEAQ. CDR3 length: 17 residues. The CDR3: CASSLSSGGRSNNEQFF. The CDR3 region has the DNA TGTGCCAGCAGCTTAAGTAGCGGGGGGCGCTCCAACAATGAGCAGTTCTTC.

In its sample, this clonotype was seen many times. Here the CDR3 DNA reads TGCAGTGCTAGAGATCATAAGGGGCCAGGGGAGACCCAGTACTTC. Translated, it gives CSARDHKGPGETQYF. The chain employs TRBV20-1 and TRBJ2-5, with D possibly matching TRBD1 (5 bases). This CDR3 contains 15 residues. V was pared by 0 bases and J by 5 bases, with 16 bases between. The V gene's germline CDR1 is DFQATT and CDR2 SNEGSKA (reference sequence).

This clonotype showed up many times. The rearrangement uses TRBV5-1 and TRBJ2-3, with no clear D. This CDR3 has 11 residues. Per the germline V gene, CDR1 is SGHRS and CDR2 is YFSETQ. V was cut by 4 bases and J by 5 bases, with 5 bases left in between. CDR3 residues: CASSVEDTQYF. CDR3 coding DNA: TGCGCCAGCAGCGTGGAAGATACGCAGTATTTT.

This clonotype came up a few times. V gene TRBV3-1 combines with J gene TRBJ2-5; D unclear. Germline V gives CDR1 LGHDT, CDR2 YNNKEL (reference sequence). Trimming removed 4 bases from V and 7 bases from J, with 13 bases in between. The CDR3 covers 13 residues. CDR3 region: CASSRVISGTQYF. As DNA, the CDR3 is TGTGCCAGCAGCCGGGTAATATCGGGGACCCAGTACTTC.

This clonotype has a count of ten or more. J is TRBJ2-7 and V is TRBV29-1, with D tentatively TRBD1 (5 bases). CDR3 length: 16 amino acids. CDR1 and CDR2 from the germline V gene are SQVTM and ANQGSEA. V lost 5 bases and J lost 2, with 22 bases in between. CDR3 residues: CSVSGSDDSPTYEQYF. DNA for the CDR3: TGCAGCGTTTCAGGGTCGGACGATTCTCCTACCTACGAGCAGTACTTC.

Ten or more counts support this clonotype. The rearrangement links TRBV20-1 to TRBJ1-2; a possible D gene is TRBD1 (5 bases). Germline V gene lookup returns CDR1 DFQATT and CDR2 SNEGSKA (reference sequence). The CDR3 is made up of 17 amino acids. Trimming cost V 0 bases and J 2 bases, with 19 bases left between them. The CDR3 reads CSARDPQGAGPNYGYTF. CDR3 coding DNA: TGCAGTGCTAGAGATCCGCAAGGGGCAGGCCCCAACTATGGCTACACCTTC.

This clonotype was found a few times. This chain links TRBV11-1 with TRBJ1-2, with D perhaps matching TRBD1 (5 bases). Germline V CDR1 and CDR2: SGHAT, FQDESV (reference sequence). V lost 5 bases, J lost 4 bases, and 14 bases lay in between. The CDR3 is 14 amino acids. The CDR3 loop reads CASSLSGALYGYTF. The CDR3 DNA is TGTGCCAGCAGCCTCTCCGGGGCCCTCTATGGCTACACCTTC.

The sample holds many counts of this clonotype. The chain is built from TRBV5-1 and TRBJ2-1; 12 bases match TRBD2. This CDR3 has 16 amino acids. The trim removed 1 base at V and 10 bases at J, leaving 9 bases unmatched. CDR1 SGHRS and CDR2 YFSETQ come from the germline V gene. CDR3 sequence (DNA): TGCGCCAGCAGCTTGAGTCTAGCGGGGGGGCGTGGAGAGCAGTTCTTC. Translated: CASSLSLAGGRGEQFF.

There are many counts of this clonotype. The CDR3 here is CASSPTFGAGPYNEQFF. The CDR3 nucleotides are TGTGCCAGCAGTCCTACTTTCGGAGCGGGACCTTACAATGAGCAGTTCTTC. The chain joins TRBV27 to TRBJ2-1; 7 bases map to TRBD2. With 5 bases clipped from V and 4 bases from J, the junction kept 14 bases outside the gene matches. The CDR3 totals 17 residues. Germline V gene data show CDR1 as MNHEY and CDR2 as SMNVEV (reference sequence).

This clonotype was detected only once. Just one base apart from a much larger clone, this may be a read error. The gene calls are TRBV10-3 and TRBJ2-7; the D gene is possibly TRBD1 (5 bases). CDR1 is ENHRY, CDR2 SYGVKD, per germline. V was pared by 4 bases and J by 6 bases, with 10 bases between. The length of the CDR3 is 12 residues. The CDR3 reads CAISVDSGEQYF. The DNA of the CDR3 is TGTGCCATCAGTGTTGACAGTGGCGAGCAGTACTTC.

This clonotype was recorded a few times. The V gene is TRBV19, the J gene TRBJ2-1; 10 positions agree with TRBD2. Germline V gene data show CDR1 as LNHDA and CDR2 as SQIVND (reference sequence). With V trimmed by 8 bases and J by 9 bases, 10 bases remained unmatched. The length of the CDR3 is 14 residues. CDR3 bases: TGTGCCAGTCATTCTAGCGGGAGCGGCGGTGAGCAGTTCTTC. As protein: CASHSSGSGGEQFF.

This clonotype was counted many times. The gene calls are TRBV20-1 and TRBJ2-7; D call uncertain. CDR1 and CDR2 (germline): DFQATT, SNEGSKA (reference sequence). V was shortened by 6 bases and J by 7 bases, with 10 bases between the two germline ends. The length of the CDR3 is 10 residues. The CDR3 DNA reads TGCAGTGCCTTGGTGTTAGAGCAGTACTTC. This codes for CSALVLEQYF.

In its sample, this clonotype was seen many times. The rearrangement links TRBV20-1 to TRBJ1-5; 9 bases align to TRBD1. Trimming cost V 2 bases and J 12 bases; bases outside gene matches: 14. Germline assignment: CDR1 DFQATT and CDR2 SNEGSKA (reference sequence). The CDR3 extends over 15 amino acids. CDR3 region: CSARPSGTGREGQHF. The CDR3 coding sequence is TGCAGTGCTAGACCCTCCGGGACAGGGAGGGAGGGCCAGCATTTT.

V gene TRBV18 combines with J gene TRBJ2-1; D is unclear. Germline V lookup: CDR1 KGHSH, CDR2 LQKENI. Trimming took off 2 bases at V and 2 bases at J, with 4 bases between the two ends. This CDR3 is built from 13 residues. Here the CDR3 reads CASSPKTYNEQFF. Here the CDR3 DNA reads TGTGCCAGCTCACCAAAGACCTACAATGAGCAGTTCTTC.

This clonotype was detected many times. The rearrangement uses TRBV7-8 and TRBJ2-7, with a weak D call TRBD2 (6 bases). The germline gives CDR1 SGHVS, CDR2 FQNEAQ. The CDR3 is 14 amino acids. Trimming shortened V by 2 bases and J by 4 bases, and 12 bases separated the two germline ends. The CDR3 protein is CASSLLVSGYEQYF. CDR3 coding DNA: TGTGCCAGCAGCTTATTGGTTAGCGGTTACGAGCAGTACTTC.

This clonotype came up many times. This rearrangement joins TRBV5-1 to TRBJ1-6; tentatively, D is TRBD1 (6 bases). The CDR3 is 14 residues long. Trimming cost V 7 bases and J 7 bases, with 15 bases left between them. Germline assignment: CDR1 SGHRS and CDR2 YFSETQ. The CDR3 region is CASGAGDRNSPLHF. The CDR3 DNA sequence: TGCGCCAGCGGGGCAGGGGATCGCAATTCACCCCTCCACTTT.

This clonotype was found a few times. This chain uses TRBV20-1 with TRBJ2-5, with TRBD2 as a possible D gene (6 bases). The V and J ends lost 3 bases and 4 bases respectively, with 15 bases between them. Looked up from germline, CDR1 is DFQATT and CDR2 is SNEGSKA (reference sequence). CDR3 length equals 14 residues. The CDR3 spells CSASPGTPRETQYF. The CDR3 coding sequence is TGCAGTGCTAGCCCCGGGACTCCCCGAGAGACCCAGTACTTC.

This clonotype has at least ten counts. The chain joins TRBV20-1 to TRBJ2-7; tentative D call: TRBD1 (5 bases). The germline V gene encodes CDR1 DFQATT and CDR2 SNEGSKA (reference sequence). This CDR3 is built from 13 residues. V was cut by 4 bases and J by 0 bases, with 10 bases left in between. The CDR3 coding sequence is TGCAGTGCTAAGGACACGGCCTCCTACGAGCAGTACTTC. Protein product: CSAKDTASYEQYF.